These 31 T cell receptor beta chains were all obtained from the same sample, sequenced in a study of identical twins. TCRdb called the 5' RACE reads again in MiXCR, with one record for every CDR3 protein. Of 1,800,000 or so distinct CDR3 sequences listed, under 35% are singletons. Sequencing was done on a sample of cord blood. Receptors originate from a newborn girl in good health.

This clonotype showed up just a few times. V gene TRBV10-3 combines with J gene TRBJ2-5, with D maybe TRBD1 (6 bases). CDR3 size: 13 residues. Germline CDR1 ENHRY, CDR2 SYGVKD. The V and J ends lost 3 bases and 3 bases respectively, with 8 bases between them. The CDR3 DNA follows: TGTGCCATCAGTGACGGACAGAAAGAGACCCAGTACTTC. Residues: CAISDGQKETQYF.

The table lists this clonotype with a few counts. The chain recombines TRBV20-1 with TRBJ1-2, with D hard to call. Germline loops: CDR1 DFQATT, CDR2 SNEGSKA (reference sequence). There are 12 residues in the CDR3. Deletions cut 6 bases from V and 2 bases from J, with 10 bases between. CDR3 bases: TGCAGTGCCCAGTCGACAAACTATGGCTACACCTTC. It specifies CSAQSTNYGYTF.

The V and J genes are TRBV20-1 and TRBJ2-7; tentatively, D is TRBD1 (6 bases). Germline V gene data show CDR1 as DFQATT and CDR2 as SNEGSKA (reference sequence). This CDR3 region has 13 residues. Between the trimmed V and J ends, which lost 5 bases and 1 base, there was a span of 12 bases. For the CDR3, the DNA is TGCAGTGCTGACGGGGACACTTCCTACGAGCAGTACTTC. Protein: CSADGDTSYEQYF.

The chain recombines TRBV7-2 with TRBJ1-4; D gene unclear. CDR1 is SGHTA and CDR2 is FQGNSA in the germline V gene. The ends were cut back, 6 bases at V and 7 bases at J, with 12 bases in the middle. CDR3 length equals 13 residues. CDR3 residues: CASRFSSSEKLFF. CDR3 sequence (DNA): TGTGCCAGCAGATTCTCTTCTAGTGAAAAACTGTTTTTT. Full variable domain (missing parts from reference TRBV7-2 and TRBJ1-4): GAGVSQSPSNKVTEKGKDVELRCDPISGHTALYWYRQSLGQGLEFLIYFQGNSAPDKSGLPSDRFSAERTGGSVSTLTIQRTQQEDSAVYLCASRFSSSEKLFFGSGTQLSVL.

A single count supports this clonotype. A read error may account for a junction end that differs from germline. The rearrangement links TRBV20-1 to TRBJ2-5; D unclear. The J call may be in error: the DNA end matches TRBJ2-4 better. Germline V lookup: CDR1 DFQATT, CDR2 SNEGSKA (reference sequence). The CDR3 length is 13 residues. As DNA, the CDR3 is TGCAGTGCCTTGACCGAAGCCGAAAACATTCAGTACTTC. This gives the protein CSALTEAENIQYF.

The J gene is TRBJ1-4, the V gene TRBV9, with D perhaps matching TRBD1 (5 bases). V lost 0 bases to trimming and J lost 8 bases, with 14 bases between them. Germline assignment: CDR1 SGDLS and CDR2 YYNGEE. The CDR3 contains 15 residues. CDR3 coding DNA: TGTGCCAGCAGCGTAGGAAAGGGGATATCCGAAAAACTGTTTTTT. Its protein product is CASSVGKGISEKLFF.

The chain employs TRBV20-1 and TRBJ2-1, with D tentatively TRBD2 (5 bases). The J call may be wrong; the DNA end is better matched by TRBJ2-7. The CDR3 runs to 14 residues. CDR1 and CDR2 from the germline V gene are DFQATT and SNEGSKA (reference sequence). CDR3 in amino acids: CSAISAVTYNEQYF. The CDR3 coding sequence is TGCAGTGCCATTAGCGCGGTCACCTACAATGAGCAGTACTTC.

V and J are TRBV4-2 and TRBJ1-2; tentatively, D is TRBD1 (6 bases). CDR1 is LGHNA, CDR2 YNFKEQ, per germline. Trimming removed 3 bases at V and 3 bases at J, with 17 bases between. This CDR3 is built from 16 residues. CDR3: CASSQDGTPADYGYTF. In DNA, the CDR3 is TGTGCCAGCAGCCAGGACGGGACACCTGCTGACTATGGCTACACCTTC.

DNA of the CDR3: TGTGCCAGCAGGCGAGGGAACCACAACAATGAGCAGTACTTC. This codes for CASRRGNHNNEQYF. The V gene is TRBV12-3 or TRBV12-4, the J gene TRBJ2-1, with D possibly matching TRBD2 (5 bases). The J call could be wrong; TRBJ2-7 is a better fit for the DNA end. The CDR3 has 14 residues.

The chain links TRBV10-3 to TRBJ1-1, with a tentative D call TRBD1 (5 bases). The ends were cut back, 9 bases at V and 7 bases at J, with 18 bases in the middle. Germline V gene lookup returns CDR1 ENHRY and CDR2 SYGVKD. The CDR3 loop spans 13 amino acids. In DNA, the CDR3 is TGTGCCATTACACGAGGGGTAGGAGGTGAAGCTTTCTTT. The encoded protein is CAITRGVGGEAFF.

This clonotype was picked up a small number of times. The chain links TRBV6-1 to TRBJ2-7; D not certain. CDR1 and CDR2 (germline): MNHNS, SASEGT. This CDR3 contains 16 residues. The V end was cut by 2 bases, the J end by 2 bases, with 16 bases between. Written as DNA, the CDR3 is TGTGCCAGCAGTGAATCGGCGTGGGGTTACACCTACGAGCAGTACTTC. Translation gives CASSESAWGYTYEQYF.

The V and J genes are TRBV20-1 and TRBJ1-5; TRBD1 might be the D (6 bases). Trimming stripped 0 bases from V and 4 bases from J, with 13 bases between. Germline values: CDR1 DFQATT, CDR2 SNEGSKA (reference sequence). The length of the CDR3 is 15 residues. This CDR3 is CSARDPLQGNQPQHF. The CDR3 DNA sequence: TGCAGTGCTAGAGATCCGTTGCAGGGGAATCAGCCCCAGCATTTT.

The CDR3 coding sequence is TGCAGTGCTAGACCTCTAGGGACCGGCAGCGAGCAGTACTTC. As protein: CSARPLGTGSEQYF. V and J are TRBV20-1 and TRBJ2-7; D may be TRBD1 or TRBD2 (5 bases each). The length of the CDR3 is 14 residues. Germline V gene data show CDR1 as DFQATT and CDR2 as SNEGSKA (reference sequence). V was clipped by 2 bases and J by 6 bases, with 17 bases between them.

The V and J genes are TRBV12-5 and TRBJ1-4; TRBD1 agrees at 7 bases. Germline loops: CDR1 LGHNT, CDR2 FRNRAP. The trim removed 2 bases at V and 2 bases at J, leaving 5 bases unmatched. This CDR3 has 16 amino acids. CDR3 protein: CASGLPPQGTNEKLFF. CDR3 nucleotide sequence: TGTGCTAGTGGTTTGCCCCCACAGGGGACTAATGAAAAACTGTTTTTT.

The CDR3 sequence: CASSLTSGGYDEQFF. Here the CDR3 DNA reads TGCGCCAGCAGCTTAACTAGCGGGGGTTACGATGAGCAGTTCTTC. The chain links TRBV5-1 to TRBJ2-1, with TRBD2 matching 11 bases. V lost 2 bases, J lost 8 bases, and 6 bases stayed unmatched. The V gene's germline CDR1 is SGHRS and CDR2 YFSETQ. This CDR3 has 15 amino acids.

About this clonotype: One base away lies a much larger clone, so this may be a sequencing read error. The V and J genes are TRBV5-1 and TRBJ2-5; no definite D call. The CDR3 runs to 12 residues. Trimming took off 1 base at V and 11 bases at J, with 12 bases between the two ends. Germline V lookup: CDR1 SGHRS, CDR2 YFSETQ. Written as DNA, the CDR3 is TGCGCCAGCAGCTTGATAGCCAATGAGCAGTACTTC. It codes for CASSLIANEQYF. The whole variable domain, filled in from reference TRBV5-1 and TRBJ2-5, reads KAGVTQTPRYLIKTRGQQVTLSCSPISGHRSVSWYQQTPGQGLQFLFEYFSETQRNKGNFPGRFSGRQFSNSRSEMNVSTLELGDSALYLCASSLIANEQYFGPGTRLLVL.

The chain is built from TRBV12-3 or TRBV12-4 and TRBJ2-3, with D unresolved. Trimming cost V 7 bases and J 6 bases, with 8 bases left between them. The CDR3 loop spans 11 amino acids. The CDR3 region has the DNA TGTGCCAGCACCGTGAAGGATACGCAGTATTTT. It specifies CASTVKDTQYF.

As to this clonotype: The germline gene is not matched at one end of the junction; a read error may be the cause. Here the CDR3 DNA reads TGTGCCAGCAGCTTAGGGACTAGCGGGAGGAGAAACAACAATGAGCGGTTCTTC. As protein: CASSLGTSGRRNNNERFF. The chain uses TRBV13 and TRBJ2-1; 13 nucleotides agree with TRBD2. Germline CDR1 reads PRHDT; CDR2 reads FYEKMQ (reference sequence). This CDR3 has 18 residues.

For this clonotype: Mismatch with germline at one junction end may stem from a read error. J is TRBJ1-2 and V is TRBV12-3 or TRBV12-4; 7 bases line up with TRBD1. The CDR3 runs to 15 residues. The CDR3 DNA sequence: TGTGCCGGCAGTCTCAATACAGGGGCTCTATACGGCTACACCTTC. This encodes CAGSLNTGALYGYTF.

The rearrangement links TRBV3-1 to TRBJ1-1, with D uncertain. This CDR3 region has 11 residues. CDR1 is LGHDT and CDR2 is YNNKEL in the germline V gene (reference sequence). V shed 5 bases and J shed 7 bases, with 8 bases lying between them. The CDR3 DNA sequence: TGTGCCAGCAGCAATTGGGGTGAAGCTTTCTTT. Translated: CASSNWGEAFF.

This clonotype was detected only once. The rearrangement joins TRBV28 to TRBJ2-7, with 13 bases lining up with TRBD2. V shed 7 bases and J 3 bases; nucleotides not matched to a gene: 6. Looked up from germline, CDR1 is MDHEN and CDR2 is SYDVKM. The CDR3 length is 15 residues. The CDR3 region has the DNA TGTGCCAGCATTCGACTAGCGGGAGGTATCTACGAGCAGTACTTC. It is translated as CASIRLAGGIYEQYF.

This clonotype appeared a few times. The CDR3 here is CSVKSGGQPQHF. The DNA of the CDR3 is TGCAGCGTTAAATCGGGAGGGCAGCCCCAGCATTTT. V gene TRBV29-1 combines with J gene TRBJ1-5; D is undetermined. This CDR3 has 12 residues. Germline V gives CDR1 SQVTM, CDR2 ANQGSEA. Between the trimmed V and J ends, which lost 5 bases and 7 bases, there was a span of 12 bases. The full variable domain, rest sourced from reference TRBV29-1 and TRBJ1-5, is SAVISQKPSRDICQRGTSLTIQCQVDSQVTMMFWYRQQPGQSLTLIATANQGSEATYESGFVIDKFPISRPNLTFSTLTVSNMSPEDSSIYLCSVKSGGQPQHFGDGTRLSIL.

This clonotype was observed once. The CDR3 bases are TGTGCCAGCAGCCGATATAGCTGCCCGAACACCGGGGAGCTGTTTTTT. It translates to CASSRYSCPNTGELFF. The J gene is TRBJ2-2, the V gene TRBV4-2; no clear D. Trimming removed 4 bases from V and 0 bases from J, with 12 bases in between. The CDR3 consists of 16 residues. The germline gives CDR1 LGHNA, CDR2 YNFKEQ.

The chain is built from TRBV20-1 and TRBJ1-2; D is unresolved. V lost 0 bases and J lost 4, with 9 bases in between. The V gene's germline CDR1 is DFQATT and CDR2 SNEGSKA (reference sequence). This CDR3 is built from 13 residues. CDR3 sequence: CSARDMSSYGYTF. CDR3 in DNA: TGCAGTGCTAGAGATATGTCGTCCTATGGCTACACCTTC.

V usage is TRBV5-1 and J usage is TRBJ2-7; TRBD2 agrees at 12 bases. The CDR3 is made up of 18 amino acids. V gave up 3 bases and J gave up 5 bases; unmatched junction bases: 15. Germline V gene sequence: CDR1 SGHRS, CDR2 YFSETQ. CDR3 loop: CASSSGLAGMITTNEQYF. Here the CDR3 DNA reads TGCGCCAGCAGCTCCGGACTAGCGGGAATGATAACGACGAACGAGCAGTACTTC.

This chain links TRBV20-1 with TRBJ2-5, with D perhaps TRBD2 (6 bases). The germline gives CDR1 DFQATT, CDR2 SNEGSKA (reference sequence). Trimming took 2 bases from V and 5 from J, leaving 15 bases between them. The CDR3 has 14 residues. CDR3 in amino acids: CSARRVNGGETQYF. Here the CDR3 DNA reads TGCAGTGCTAGAAGGGTTAACGGAGGGGAGACCCAGTACTTC.

The gene calls are TRBV12-3 or TRBV12-4 and TRBJ2-2; 9 positions match TRBD2. This CDR3 has 16 amino acids. J lost 6 bases, V lost 3 bases, and 8 bases had no gene match. The CDR3 spells CASSLSAGGSAGELFF. The CDR3, as DNA: TGTGCCAGCAGTTTGTCAGCGGGAGGTAGCGCCGGGGAGCTGTTTTTT.

This chain links TRBV3-1 with TRBJ2-1; 8 bases align to TRBD2. The CDR3 runs 19 residues. V shed 3 bases and J 7 bases; nucleotides not matched to a gene: 20. The germline CDR1 and CDR2 sequences are LGHDT and YNNKEL (reference sequence). The chain's CDR3 is CASSHLGPFGRGSGNEQFF. In DNA form, the CDR3 reads TGTGCCAGCAGCCATCTTGGCCCCTTCGGGAGGGGTAGCGGTAATGAGCAGTTCTTC.

This clonotype turned up a few times. V and J are TRBV11-2 and TRBJ2-7; TRBD2 might be the D (5 bases). This CDR3 has 13 residues. V lost 3 bases to trimming and J lost 5 bases, with 11 bases between them. Germline CDR1 and CDR2: SGHAT and FQNNGV. CDR3 sequence: CASSFVGVHEQYF. The DNA of the CDR3 is TGTGCCAGCAGCTTTGTGGGAGTTCACGAGCAGTACTTC.

The table lists this clonotype with a few counts. The gene calls are TRBV6-5 and TRBJ2-7, with 8 nucleotides matching TRBD2. The CDR3 runs 14 residues. Germline CDR1 is MNHEY and CDR2 is SVGAGI. V was clipped by 2 bases and J by 7 bases; unmatched bases: 7. In nucleotides, the CDR3 is TGTGCCAGCAGTTACGGGGCGGGAGGCGGTGAGCAGTACTTC. Residues: CASSYGAGGGEQYF.

The V gene is TRBV6-6, the J gene TRBJ2-5; possible D gene TRBD2, 6 bases. The assigned J gene may be wrong: the sequence end matches TRBJ2-7 better. The CDR3 sequence is 14 residues long. Germline CDR1 is MNHNY and CDR2 is SVGAGI (reference sequence). CDR3 protein: CASSYWGVGYEQYF. CDR3 bases: TGTGCCAGCAGTTACTGGGGGGTGGGTTACGAGCAGTACTTC.